The TCR beta chain described here comes from a study of identical twins. TCRdb re-derived calls from the 5' RACE reads in MiXCR, one entry per CDR3 protein. The table lists about 530,000 distinct CDR3 sequences, around 15% of them singletons, with about 0.47% in the top ten. Trimming removed 3 bases from V and 2 bases from J; junction bases left unmatched: 9. Per the germline V gene, CDR1 is SGHRS and CDR2 is YFSETQ. This CDR3 contains 16 residues. These data were also reused for a study on yellow fever vaccine responses in identical twins.

This chain uses TRBV5-1 with TRBJ2-5; 8 positions match TRBD1. The sequence was collected from a woman younger than 35 in good health. Sample: CD4+ T cells sorted from blood. The CDR3 loop is CASSSLRGTGQETQYF. Written as DNA, the CDR3 is TGCGCCAGCAGCTCCCTTCGAGGGACAGGACAAGAGACCCAGTACTTC.